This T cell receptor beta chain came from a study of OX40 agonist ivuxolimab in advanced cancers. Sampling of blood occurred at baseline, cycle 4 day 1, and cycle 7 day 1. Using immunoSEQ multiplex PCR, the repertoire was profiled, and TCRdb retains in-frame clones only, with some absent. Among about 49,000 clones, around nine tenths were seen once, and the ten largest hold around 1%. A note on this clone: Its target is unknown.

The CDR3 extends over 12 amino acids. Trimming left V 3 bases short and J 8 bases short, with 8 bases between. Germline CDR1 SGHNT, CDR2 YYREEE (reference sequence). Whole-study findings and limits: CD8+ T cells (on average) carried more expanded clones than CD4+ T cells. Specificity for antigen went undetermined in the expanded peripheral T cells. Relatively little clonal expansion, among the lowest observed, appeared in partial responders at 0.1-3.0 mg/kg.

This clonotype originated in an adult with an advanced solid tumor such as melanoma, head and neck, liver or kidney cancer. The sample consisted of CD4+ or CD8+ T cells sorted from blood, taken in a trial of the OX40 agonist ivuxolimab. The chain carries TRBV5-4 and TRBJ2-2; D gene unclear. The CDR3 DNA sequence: TGTGCCAGCAGCTCCTTTTTGGGGGAGCTGTTTTTT. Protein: CASSSFLGELFF.